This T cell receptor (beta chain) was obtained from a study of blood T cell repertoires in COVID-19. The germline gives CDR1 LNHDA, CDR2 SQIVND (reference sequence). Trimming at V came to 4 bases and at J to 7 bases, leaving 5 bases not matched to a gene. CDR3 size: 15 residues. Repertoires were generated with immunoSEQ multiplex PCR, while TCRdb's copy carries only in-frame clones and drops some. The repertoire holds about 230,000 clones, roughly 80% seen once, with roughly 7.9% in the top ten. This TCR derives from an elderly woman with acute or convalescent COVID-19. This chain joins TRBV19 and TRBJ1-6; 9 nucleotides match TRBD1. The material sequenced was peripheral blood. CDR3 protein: CASSTVGTGNSPLHF. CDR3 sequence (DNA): TGTGCCAGTAGTACCGTGGGGACAGGGAATTCACCCCTCCACTTT.